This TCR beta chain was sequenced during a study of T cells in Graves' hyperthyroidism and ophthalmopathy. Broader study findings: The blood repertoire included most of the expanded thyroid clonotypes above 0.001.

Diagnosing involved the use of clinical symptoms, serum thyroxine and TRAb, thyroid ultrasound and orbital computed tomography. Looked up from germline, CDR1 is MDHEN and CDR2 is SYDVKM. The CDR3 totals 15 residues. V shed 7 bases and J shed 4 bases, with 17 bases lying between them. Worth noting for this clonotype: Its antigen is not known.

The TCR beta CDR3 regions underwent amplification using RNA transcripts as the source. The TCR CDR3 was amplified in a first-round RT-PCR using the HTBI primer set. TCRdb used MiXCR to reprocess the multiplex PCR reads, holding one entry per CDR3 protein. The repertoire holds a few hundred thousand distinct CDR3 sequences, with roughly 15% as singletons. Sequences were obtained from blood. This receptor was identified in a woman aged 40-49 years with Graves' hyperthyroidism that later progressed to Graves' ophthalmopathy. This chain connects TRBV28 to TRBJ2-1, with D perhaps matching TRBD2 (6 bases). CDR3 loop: CASKSAGSRYNEQFF. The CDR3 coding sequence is TGTGCCAGCAAGAGCGCGGGAAGTCGATACAATGAGCAGTTCTTC.